The 18 T cell receptor beta chains in this list originate from one sample, sequenced in a study of blood T cell repertoires in COVID-19. Clones were sequenced by immunoSEQ multiplex PCR, and TCRdb holds only the in-frame ones, with some missing. In the table there are around 430,000 clones, around 88% of which are singletons. Material: peripheral blood. The receptors come from a woman aged 50 to 65 with COVID-19, enrolled during active disease.

This rearrangement joins TRBV7-2 to TRBJ2-5, with TRBD1 as a possible D gene (5 bases). The length of the CDR3 is 15 residues. Per the germline V gene, CDR1 is SGHTA and CDR2 is FQGNSA. V dropped 4 bases and J dropped 0 bases, with 12 bases sitting between them. CDR3 sequence reads: CASSYQQEYQETQYF. For the CDR3, the DNA is TGTGCCAGCAGCTACCAACAGGAGTACCAAGAGACCCAGTACTTC.

The rearrangement links TRBV19 to TRBJ1-1, with 11 nucleotides matching TRBD1. Germline CDR1 and CDR2: LNHDA and SQIVND (reference sequence). The CDR3 extends over 16 amino acids. Unmatched junction bases numbered 12, after V lost 5 bases and J lost 7 bases. CDR3 nucleotides: TGTGCCAGTAGTGCCCGGACAGGGGGCGGGGGAGGTGAAGCTTTCTTT. It yields the protein CASSARTGGGGGEAFF. The full variable domain, with the rest looked up from reference TRBV19 and TRBJ1-1, is DGGITQSPKYLFRKEGQNVTLSCEQNLNHDAMYWYRQDPGQGLRLIYYSQIVNDFQKGDIAEGYSVSREKKESFPLTVTSAQKNPTAFYLCASSARTGGGGGEAFFGQGTRLTVV.

The CDR3: CASSFSGTVPSGNTIYF. CDR3 nucleotides: TGTGCCAGCAGCTTTTCCGGGACAGTCCCCTCTGGAAACACCATATATTTT. The J gene is TRBJ1-3, the V gene TRBV7-2, with 7 nucleotides matching TRBD1. The junction had 8 bases not matched to a gene; V was cut back by 3 bases and J by 0 bases. CDR3 length equals 17 residues. CDR1 and CDR2 (germline): SGHTA, FQGNSA.

CDR3 amino acids: CASSLVEGTDEAFF. CDR3 in DNA: TGTGCCAGCTCACTTGTTGAAGGGACAGATGAAGCTTTCTTT. The rearrangement links TRBV18 to TRBJ1-1, with TRBD1 matching over 7 bases. CDR3 length: 14 amino acids. J lost 7 bases, V lost 4 bases, and 9 bases had no gene match. The V gene's germline CDR1 is KGHSH and CDR2 LQKENI.

The V call is TRBV7-2, the J call TRBJ1-4; TRBD1 aligns across 9 bases. Trimming removed 0 bases from V and 7 bases from J; junction bases left unmatched: 9. CDR1 is SGHTA and CDR2 is FQGNSA in the germline V gene. The CDR3 is 17 amino acids. The chain's CDR3 is CASSLALRQGGSEKLFF. In DNA form, the CDR3 reads TGTGCCAGCAGCTTAGCGCTGAGACAGGGGGGTAGTGAAAAACTGTTTTTT.

The V call is TRBV3-1 (or the pseudogene TRBV3-2), the J call TRBJ1-1; unclear D gene. The length of the CDR3 is 14 residues. Trimming took 0 bases from V and 4 from J, leaving 9 bases between them. Germline V gene lookup returns CDR1 LGHDT and CDR2 YNNKEL (reference sequence). The CDR3 region is CASSQDRSVTEAFF. The CDR3 coding sequence is TGTGCCAGCAGCCAAGACCGTTCAGTCACTGAAGCTTTCTTT.

V usage is TRBV19 and J usage is TRBJ2-3, with 8 bases identical to TRBD1. V dropped 7 bases and J dropped 4; count of bases not matched to a gene: 16. This CDR3 is 17 amino acids long. The germline V gene has CDR1 LNHDA and CDR2 SQIVND (reference sequence). The CDR3 loop reads CASTPRGTGGGSDTQYF. The CDR3 nucleotides are TGTGCCAGTACCCCCCGGGGGACAGGTGGAGGCTCAGATACGCAGTATTTT.

CDR3 protein: CASSLGGGDEQYF. The DNA for the CDR3 is TGTGCCAGCAGCTTAGGGGGGGGCGACGAGCAGTACTTC. The rearrangement uses TRBV11-3 and TRBJ2-7, with a possible D match to TRBD2 (7 bases). V was pared by 1 base and J by 5 bases, with 9 bases between. This CDR3 has 13 residues. Germline CDR1 SGHNT, CDR2 YENEEA.

Regarding this clone: The sample has other DNA sequences that encode this CDR3 too. The genes are TRBV30 and TRBJ1-5; the D is unclear. V was trimmed by 1 base and J by 2 bases, leaving 6 bases between them. The CDR3 is 13 amino acids. Germline V gene lookup returns CDR1 GTSNPN and CDR2 SVGIG (reference sequence). CDR3 bases: TGTGCCTGGAGTGGAGGAGGCAATCAGCCCCAGCATTTT. Protein product: CAWSGGGNQPQHF.

CDR3 coding DNA: TGCGCCAGCAGCCCGGACAGGGGGGACTATGGCTACACCTTC. Translating it yields CASSPDRGDYGYTF. The chain links TRBV5-1 to TRBJ1-2; TRBD1 agrees at 10 bases. The CDR3 runs to 14 residues. V shed 4 bases, J shed 3 bases, and the junction held 3 bases outside the gene matches. CDR1 SGHRS and CDR2 YFSETQ come from the germline V gene.

The CDR3 DNA sequence: TGTGCCAGCAGCTTAGCCGCACTAGGAGCCTACGAGCAGTACTTC. It yields the protein CASSLAALGAYEQYF. The chain uses TRBV7-2 and TRBJ2-7; D perhaps matches TRBD2 (5 bases). This CDR3 contains 15 residues. Looked up from germline, CDR1 is SGHTA and CDR2 is FQGNSA. Deletions cut 0 bases from V and 2 bases from J, with 11 bases between.

The rearrangement links TRBV9 to TRBJ2-2, with 9 bases lining up with TRBD1. Germline V gene data show CDR1 as SGDLS and CDR2 as YYNGEE. The CDR3 length is 15 residues. V trimming: 3 bases; J trimming: 5 bases; junction bases outside the gene matches: 5. The CDR3 region has the DNA TGTGCCAGCAGCGCGGGGACAGGGAGAACCGGGGAGCTGTTTTTT. Its translation: CASSAGTGRTGELFF.

This clone was seen a single time. This sequence joins TRBV7-8 and TRBJ2-2; TRBD1 is a possible D gene (6 bases). Germline CDR1 is SGHVS and CDR2 is FQNEAQ. The CDR3 contains 18 residues. The germline V and J ends were trimmed by 8 bases and 4 bases, with 26 bases remaining between them. Here the CDR3 reads CASPKKSWWGQVTGELFF. For the CDR3, the DNA is TGTGCCAGCCCCAAAAAGAGTTGGTGGGGGCAAGTCACCGGGGAGCTGTTTTTT. The entire variable domain, with the rest obtained from reference TRBV7-8 and TRBJ2-2, is as follows: GAGVSQSPRYKVAKRGQDVALRCDPISGHVSLFWYQQALGQGPEFLTYFQNEAQLDKSGLPSDRFFAERPEGSVSTLKIQRTQQEDSAVYLCASPKKSWWGQVTGELFFGEGSRLTVL.

The rearrangement joins TRBV6-5 to TRBJ1-5; maybe TRBD1 (6 bases). CDR1 MNHEY and CDR2 SVGAGI come from the germline V gene. V was trimmed by 5 bases and J by 3 bases, leaving 14 bases between them. The CDR3 runs to 15 residues. The CDR3 DNA sequence: TGTGCCAGCAGTCTGAACAGGGCCCTCAATCAGCCCCAGCATTTT. Amino acids: CASSLNRALNQPQHF.

The rearrangement links TRBV7-8 to TRBJ2-1, with a tentative D call TRBD1 (6 bases). Trimming pared 1 base from V and 7 bases from J, leaving 8 bases between. Looked up from germline, CDR1 is SGHVS and CDR2 is FQNEAQ. The CDR3 has 13 amino acids. The CDR3, as DNA: TGTGCCAGCAGCTTAGTAGGGGGTAATGAGCAGTTCTTC. It is translated as CASSLVGGNEQFF.

The chain is built from TRBV30 and TRBJ2-5; weak D call: TRBD2 (5 bases). Looked up from germline, CDR1 is GTSNPN and CDR2 is SVGIG (reference sequence). The V and J ends lost 2 bases and 4 bases respectively, with 11 bases between them. This CDR3 region has 13 residues. The CDR3 nucleotides are TGTGCCTGGAGTATCCGCCGGGGAGAGACCCAGTACTTC. Encoded protein: CAWSIRRGETQYF.

The J gene is TRBJ1-1, the V gene TRBV18; tentative D call: TRBD1 (6 bases). Germline lookup yields CDR1 KGHSH and CDR2 LQKENI. The CDR3 contains 15 residues. Trimming took 1 base from V and 1 from J, leaving 10 bases between them. CDR3 loop: CASSPRGRGNTEAFF. CDR3 nucleotide sequence: TGTGCCAGCTCACCACGAGGCAGGGGGAACACTGAAGCTTTCTTT.

The chain couples TRBV11-2 to TRBJ2-2; tentative D call: TRBD2 (6 bases). Deletions cut 2 bases from V and 13 bases from J, with 11 bases between. The CDR3 spans 12 residues. Germline CDR1 reads SGHAT; CDR2 reads FQNNGV. CDR3 bases: TGTGCCAGCAGCTTAATGCGGGGAGGGCTGTTTTTT. It translates to CASSLMRGGLFF.